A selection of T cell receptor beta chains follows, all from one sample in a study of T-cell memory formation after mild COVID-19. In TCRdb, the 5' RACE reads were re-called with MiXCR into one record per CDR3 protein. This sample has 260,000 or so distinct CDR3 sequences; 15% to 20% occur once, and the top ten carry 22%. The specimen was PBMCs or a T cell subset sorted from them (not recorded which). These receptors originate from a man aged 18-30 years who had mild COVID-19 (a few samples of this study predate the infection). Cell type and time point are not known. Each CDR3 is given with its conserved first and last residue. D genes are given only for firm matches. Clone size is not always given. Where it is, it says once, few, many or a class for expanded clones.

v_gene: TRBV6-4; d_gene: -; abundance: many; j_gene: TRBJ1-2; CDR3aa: CASSSDSYGYTF; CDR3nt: TGTGCCAGCAGTTCGGACAGCTATGGCTACACCTTC
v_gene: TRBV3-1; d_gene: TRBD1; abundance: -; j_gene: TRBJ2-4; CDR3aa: CASSQKGALPKNIQYF; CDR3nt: TGTGCCAGCAGCCAAAAGGGGGCCTTGCCCAAAAACATTCAGTACTTC
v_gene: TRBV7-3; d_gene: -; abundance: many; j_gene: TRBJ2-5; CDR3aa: CASSLTREETQYF; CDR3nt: TGTGCCAGCAGCTTAACCAGGGAAGAGACCCAGTACTTC
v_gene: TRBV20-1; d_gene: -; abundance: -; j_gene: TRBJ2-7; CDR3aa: CSAKTGFEQYF; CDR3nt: TGCAGTGCTAAGACGGGTTTCGAGCAGTACTTC
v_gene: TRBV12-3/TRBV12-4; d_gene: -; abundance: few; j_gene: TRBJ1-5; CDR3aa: CASSSQGQPQHF; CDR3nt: TGTGCCAGCAGTTCACAGGGTCAGCCCCAGCATTTT
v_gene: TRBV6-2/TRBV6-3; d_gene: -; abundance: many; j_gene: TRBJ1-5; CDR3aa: CASSSWDSNQPQHF; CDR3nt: TGTGCCAGCAGCTCATGGGACAGCAATCAGCCCCAGCATTTT
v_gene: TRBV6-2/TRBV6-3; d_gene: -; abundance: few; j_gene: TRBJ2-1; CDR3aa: CASSRQVSYNEQFF; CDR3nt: TGTGCCAGCAGTCGACAGGTCTCCTACAATGAGCAGTTCTTC
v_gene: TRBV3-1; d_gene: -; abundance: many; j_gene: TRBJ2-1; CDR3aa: CASSQFLGVEQFF; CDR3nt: TGTGCCAGCAGCCAATTCCTGGGAGTCGAGCAGTTCTTC
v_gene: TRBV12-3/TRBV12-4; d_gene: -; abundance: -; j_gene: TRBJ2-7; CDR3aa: CASTGHIYEQYF; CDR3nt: TGTGCCAGCACCGGACACATCTACGAGCAGTACTTC
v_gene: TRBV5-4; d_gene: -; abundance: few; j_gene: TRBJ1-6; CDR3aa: CASSLGSPPLHF; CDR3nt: TGTGCCAGCAGCTTGGGGAGTCCACCCCTCCACTTT
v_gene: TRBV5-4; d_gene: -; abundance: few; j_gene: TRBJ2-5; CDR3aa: CASSLAKGPETQYF; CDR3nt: TGTGCCAGCAGCTTGGCCAAGGGGCCAGAGACCCAGTACTTC
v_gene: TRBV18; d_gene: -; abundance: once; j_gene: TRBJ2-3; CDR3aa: CASSPGAPDTQYF; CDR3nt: TGTGCCAGCTCACCAGGGGCTCCAGATACGCAGTATTTT
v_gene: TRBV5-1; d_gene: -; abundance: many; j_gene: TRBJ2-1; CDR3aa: CASRVGGLYNEQFF; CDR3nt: TGCGCCAGCAGGGTTGGGGGGCTCTACAATGAGCAGTTCTTC
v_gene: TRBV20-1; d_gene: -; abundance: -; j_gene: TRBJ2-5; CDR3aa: CSAGWGAGETQYF; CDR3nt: TGCAGTGCAGGGTGGGGGGCAGGCGAGACCCAGTACTTC
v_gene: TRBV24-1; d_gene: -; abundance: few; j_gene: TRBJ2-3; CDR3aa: CATSDAEPHINTQYF; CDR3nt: TGTGCCACCAGTGATGCTGAGCCACACATAAATACGCAGTATTTT
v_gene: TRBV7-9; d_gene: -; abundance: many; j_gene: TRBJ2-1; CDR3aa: CASSSALRTGDYNEQFF; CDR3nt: TGTGCCAGCAGCTCCGCCTTGCGGACGGGGGACTACAATGAGCAGTTCTTC
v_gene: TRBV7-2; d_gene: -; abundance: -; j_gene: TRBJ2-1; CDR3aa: CASSQSRDGEQFF; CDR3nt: TGTGCCAGCAGCCAAAGTAGGGACGGTGAGCAGTTCTTC
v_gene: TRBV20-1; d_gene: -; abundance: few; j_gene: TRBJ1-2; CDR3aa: CSARDYRTNYGYTF; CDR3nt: TGCAGTGCTAGAGATTACAGGACTAACTATGGCTACACCTTC
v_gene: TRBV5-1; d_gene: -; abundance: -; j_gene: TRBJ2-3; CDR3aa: CASSLGPLRTDTQYF; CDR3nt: TGCGCCAGCAGCTTAGGTCCACTGCGAACAGATACGCAGTATTTT
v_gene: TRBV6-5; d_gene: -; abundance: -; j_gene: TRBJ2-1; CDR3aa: CASSSLLGGVNEQFF; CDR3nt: TGTGCCAGCAGCTCCTTGTTGGGTGGCGTCAATGAGCAGTTCTTC
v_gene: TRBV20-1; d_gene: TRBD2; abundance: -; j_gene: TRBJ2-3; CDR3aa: CSASQAGGRDTQYF; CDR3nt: TGCAGTGCTAGCCAGGCGGGGGGCCGTGATACGCAGTATTTT
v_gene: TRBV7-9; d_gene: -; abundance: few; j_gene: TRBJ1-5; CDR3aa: CASSSTRHISNQPQHF; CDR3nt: TGTGCCAGCAGCTCAACACGACACATCAGCAATCAGCCCCAGCATTTT
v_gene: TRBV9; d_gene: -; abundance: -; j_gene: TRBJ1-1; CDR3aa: CASSAGVAVEAFF; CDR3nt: TGTGCCAGCAGCGCCGGGGTGGCAGTTGAAGCTTTCTTT
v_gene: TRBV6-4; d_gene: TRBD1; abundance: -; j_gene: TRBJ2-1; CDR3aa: CASSDSPGGNEQFF; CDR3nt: TGTGCCAGCAGTGACTCCCCAGGGGGCAATGAGCAGTTCTTC
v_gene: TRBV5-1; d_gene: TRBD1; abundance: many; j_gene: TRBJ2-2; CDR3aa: CASSLGQGPGAGELFF; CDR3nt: TGCGCCAGCAGCTTGGGACAGGGTCCCGGCGCCGGGGAGCTGTTTTTT
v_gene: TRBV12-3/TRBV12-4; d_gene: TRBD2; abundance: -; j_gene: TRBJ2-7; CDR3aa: CASSQRGHGTYEQYF; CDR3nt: TGTGCCAGCAGTCAGCGGGGGCATGGGACCTACGAGCAGTACTTC
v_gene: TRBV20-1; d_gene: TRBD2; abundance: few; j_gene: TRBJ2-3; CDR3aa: CSARGTRTSGGTDTQYF; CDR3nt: TGCAGTGCTAGAGGCACCCGGACTAGCGGCGGGACAGATACGCAGTATTTT
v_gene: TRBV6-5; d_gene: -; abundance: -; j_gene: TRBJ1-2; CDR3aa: CASRGMGDYGYTF; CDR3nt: TGTGCCAGCAGGGGAATGGGGGACTATGGCTACACCTTC
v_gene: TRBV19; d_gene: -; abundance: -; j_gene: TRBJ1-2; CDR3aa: CASSGSGGSGYTF; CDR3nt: TGTGCCAGTAGTGGATCGGGGGGCAGTGGCTACACCTTC
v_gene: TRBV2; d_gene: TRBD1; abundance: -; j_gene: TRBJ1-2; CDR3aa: CASVGTGGAYGYTF; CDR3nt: TGTGCCAGCGTCGGGACAGGGGGGGCCTATGGCTACACCTTC
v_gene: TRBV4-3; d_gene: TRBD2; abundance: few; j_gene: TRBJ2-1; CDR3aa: CASSQEVAGVIHLYNEQFF; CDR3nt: TGCGCCAGCAGCCAAGAAGTAGCGGGGGTGATCCACTTATACAATGAGCAGTTCTTC
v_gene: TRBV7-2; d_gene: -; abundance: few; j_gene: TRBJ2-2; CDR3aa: CASSPRLAGRTGELFF; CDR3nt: TGTGCCAGCAGCCCGCGACTGGCGGGGCGAACCGGGGAGCTGTTTTTT
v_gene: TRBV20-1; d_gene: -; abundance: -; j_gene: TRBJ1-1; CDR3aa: CSASAVNTEAFF; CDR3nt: TGCAGTGCTAGTGCGGTGAACACTGAAGCTTTCTTT
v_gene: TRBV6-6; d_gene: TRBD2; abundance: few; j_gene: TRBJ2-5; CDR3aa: CASSYSRLAVEETQYF; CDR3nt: TGTGCCAGCAGTTACTCGAGACTAGCGGTAGAAGAGACCCAGTACTTC
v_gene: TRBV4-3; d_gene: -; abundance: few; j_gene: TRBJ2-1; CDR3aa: CASSQESSGKYNEQFF; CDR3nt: TGCGCCAGCAGCCAAGAAAGTTCGGGGAAATACAATGAGCAGTTCTTC
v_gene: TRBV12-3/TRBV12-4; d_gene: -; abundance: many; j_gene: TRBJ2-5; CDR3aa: CASSRTEETQYF; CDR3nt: TGTGCCAGCAGTAGGACGGAAGAGACCCAGTACTTC
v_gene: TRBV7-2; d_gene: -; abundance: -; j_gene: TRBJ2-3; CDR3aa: CASSLEGSWADTQYF; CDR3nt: TGTGCCAGCAGCTTAGAGGGGTCGTGGGCAGATACGCAGTATTTT
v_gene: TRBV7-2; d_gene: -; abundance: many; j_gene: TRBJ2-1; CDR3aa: CASSPSRGSLSQFF; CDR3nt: TGTGCCAGCAGCCCCAGCCGGGGGTCCCTCTCGCAGTTCTTC
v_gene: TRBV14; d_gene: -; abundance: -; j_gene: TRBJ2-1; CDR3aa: CASSQVAPYNEQFF; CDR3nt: TGTGCCAGCAGCCAAGTTGCGCCTTACAATGAGCAGTTCTTC
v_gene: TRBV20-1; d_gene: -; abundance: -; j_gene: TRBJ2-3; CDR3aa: CSARADSTDTQYF; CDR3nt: TGCAGTGCAAGAGCCGACAGCACAGATACGCAGTATTTT
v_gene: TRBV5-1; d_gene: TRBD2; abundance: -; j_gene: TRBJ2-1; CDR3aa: CASSLLAGGREQFF; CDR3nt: TGCGCCAGCAGCCTACTAGCGGGGGGGCGCGAGCAGTTCTTC
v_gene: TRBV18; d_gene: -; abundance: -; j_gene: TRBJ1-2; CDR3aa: CASSRDSLVVGYTF; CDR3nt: TGTGCCAGCTCACGGGATAGTCTCGTGGTTGGCTACACCTTC
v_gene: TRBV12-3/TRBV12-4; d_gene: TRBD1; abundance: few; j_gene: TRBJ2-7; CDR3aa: CASSLQGAHEQYF; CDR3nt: TGTGCCAGCAGTTTGCAGGGGGCCCACGAGCAGTACTTC
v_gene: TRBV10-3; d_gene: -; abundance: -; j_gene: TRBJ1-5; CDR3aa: CANVTEGNGNQPQHF; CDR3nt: TGTGCCAACGTGACAGAGGGGAACGGCAATCAGCCCCAGCATTTT
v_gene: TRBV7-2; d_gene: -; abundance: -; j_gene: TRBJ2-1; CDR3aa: CASSQTSEQFF; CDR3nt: TGTGCCAGCAGCCAGACTAGTGAGCAGTTCTTC